This T cell receptor (beta chain) was identified during a study of cytomegalovirus exposure and HLA in healthy donors. Study context: A prior analysis found roughly 110 million unique TCR beta sequences from 150 million to 200 million T cells. Broader study findings: TCR beta V- and J-gene trimming, according to a later analysis, was linked to a missense DCLRE1C variant. Earlier analysis found most TCR beta V segments productive about 90% or about 30% of the time.

In its sample, this clone was seen a few times. Its specificity is unknown. PCR used 60 Vbeta primers and 13 Jbeta primers. Libraries were prepared by immunoSEQ multiplex PCR; TCRdb keeps only in-frame clonotypes and omits some of them. In the table there are approximately 100,000 clones, over 60% of which are singletons. Trimming cost V 2 bases and J 3 bases, with 14 bases left between them. This CDR3 is 15 amino acids long. Germline values: CDR1 SGHVS, CDR2 FNYEAQ. This sequence originates from a female donor in good health and CMV-seropositive. This sequence joins TRBV7-6 and TRBJ2-7, with a weak D call TRBD2 (5 bases). Material: PBMCs. CDR3 amino acids: CASSLYSSNNYEQYF. CDR3 nucleotide sequence: TGTGCCAGCAGCTTATATTCTAGCAACAACTACGAGCAGTACTTC.